This TCR beta chain was sequenced in a study of lymphopenia after photon versus proton radiotherapy. Study-wide results and limits: Only patients who died were analyzed for survival; proton advantage is unproven. Relative stability marked proton patients; photon patients lost diversity and naive cells. A bigger post-nadir fall in TCR diversity correlated inversely with survival time in deceased patients.

Sequenced by immunoSEQ multiplex PCR; TCRdb stores in-frame clones only, minus some. Found here are some 76,000 clones, about nine tenths of them singletons; the top ten hold about 2.2%. V lost 6 bases to trimming and J lost 2 bases, with 14 bases between them. The CDR3 spans 15 residues. The germline V gene encodes CDR1 SNHLY and CDR2 FYNNEI. On this clone itself: Antigen unknown.

This clonotype was sampled from a woman between 35 and 50 years old with cholangiocarcinoma. The specimen was peripheral blood, collected from a patient treated with photon-based radiotherapy. J is TRBJ1-5 and V is TRBV2; TRBD1 is a possible D gene (6 bases). The CDR3: CASRERGSGNQPQHF. CDR3 bases: TGTGCCAGCAGGGAGAGGGGGTCAGGCAATCAGCCCCAGCATTTT.